A single sample gave rise to the 26 T cell receptor beta chains below, sequenced in a study of T cells in Graves' hyperthyroidism and ophthalmopathy. From RNA transcripts, TCR beta CDR3 regions were amplified. Initially, a first-round RT-PCR of the TCR CDR3 employed the HTBI primer set. MiXCR, run by TCRdb on the multiplex PCR reads, gives a single entry per CDR3 protein. The table shows approximately 370,000 distinct CDR3 sequences, with about 17% occurring only once. Sequencing input: blood. The receptor source for this set is a woman younger than 45 with Graves' hyperthyroidism that later progressed to Graves' ophthalmopathy.

This clonotype was detected ten times or more. This sequence joins TRBV11-2 and TRBJ2-4; D could derive from TRBD1 or TRBD2 (5 bases each). V lost 10 bases and J 3 bases, leaving 13 bases between the germline ends. There are 13 residues in the CDR3. The germline CDR1 and CDR2 sequences are SGHAT and FQNNGV. The CDR3 region is CAINRGDKNIQYF. In nucleotides, the CDR3 is TGTGCCATCAACCGGGGCGACAAAAACATTCAGTACTTC.

This clonotype was detected many times. The chain employs TRBV20-1 and TRBJ2-7, with 8 nucleotides matching TRBD2. J gave up 9 bases and V 3 bases, and 10 bases lay outside the gene matches. Germline assignment: CDR1 DFQATT and CDR2 SNEGSKA (reference sequence). The CDR3 covers 13 residues. Here the CDR3 DNA reads TGCAGTGCTAGCGGGGGGGCCTTTAGTCGGCAGTACTTC. Its protein is CSASGGAFSRQYF.

This chain joins TRBV19 and TRBJ1-2; no reliable D call. The germline V gene has CDR1 LNHDA and CDR2 SQIVND (reference sequence). V dropped 2 bases and J dropped 4 bases, with 17 bases sitting between them. This CDR3 spans 16 amino acids. This CDR3 is CASSIRASRIGYGYTF. In nucleotides, the CDR3 is TGTGCCAGTAGTATAAGGGCTTCTAGAATTGGCTATGGCTACACCTTC.

This clonotype was seen only a few times. Written as DNA, the CDR3 is TGTGCCAGCAGCCCGCATCTCTCCTACGAGCAGTACTTC. It codes for CASSPHLSYEQYF. The chain recombines TRBV5-4 with TRBJ2-7; D unresolved. V was pared by 4 bases and J by 0 bases, with 8 bases between. CDR1 and CDR2 from the germline V gene are SGHNT and YYREEE (reference sequence). This CDR3 is 13 amino acids long. Filled out from reference TRBV5-4 and TRBJ2-7, the complete variable domain reads ETGVTQSPTHLIKTRGQQVTLRCSSQSGHNTVSWYQQALGQGPQFIFQYYREEENGRGNFPPRFSGLQFPNYSSELNVNALELDDSALYLCASSPHLSYEQYFGPGTRLTVT.

This clonotype was detected many times. This rearrangement joins TRBV13 to TRBJ2-5; D not certain. Germline CDR1 reads PRHDT; CDR2 reads FYEKMQ (reference sequence). Trimming took 6 bases from V and 4 from J, leaving 15 bases between them. CDR3 length: 14 residues. In DNA, the CDR3 is TGTGCCAGCAGTCCCAGCCGACGGGCAGAGACCCAGTACTTC. Translating gives CASSPSRRAETQYF.

This chain joins TRBV14 and TRBJ2-7; 12 nucleotides align to TRBD2. V gave up 2 bases and J gave up 4 bases; unmatched junction bases: 6. The germline gives CDR1 SGHDN, CDR2 FVKESK. This CDR3 contains 16 residues. The CDR3 protein is CASSQLTSGSLYEQYF. In DNA form, the CDR3 reads TGTGCCAGCAGCCAACTGACTAGCGGGAGTTTATACGAGCAGTACTTC.

The V gene is TRBV19, the J gene TRBJ1-1; possible D gene TRBD1, 5 bases. Germline V gives CDR1 LNHDA, CDR2 SQIVND (reference sequence). The germline V and J ends were trimmed by 11 bases and 4 bases, with 17 bases remaining between them. The CDR3 loop spans 13 amino acids. The CDR3 region has the DNA TGTGCCTCCGGGGACGACCAGAGCACTGAAGCTTTCTTT. Amino acids: CASGDDQSTEAFF. The variable domain in full, with the rest retrieved from reference TRBV19 and TRBJ1-1, is DGGITQSPKYLFRKEGQNVTLSCEQNLNHDAMYWYRQDPGQGLRLIYYSQIVNDFQKGDIAEGYSVSREKKESFPLTVTSAQKNPTAFYLCASGDDQSTEAFFGQGTRLTVV.

This clonotype was seen repeatedly, ten times or more. The V and J genes are TRBV30 and TRBJ2-5; D possibly matches TRBD1 or TRBD2 (6 bases each). V lost 0 bases and J lost 5, with 10 bases in between. The CDR3 consists of 13 residues. Per germline, CDR1 GTSNPN and CDR2 SVGIG (reference sequence). The CDR3 is CAWSVRGGETQYF. The CDR3 DNA reads TGTGCCTGGAGTGTTCGAGGGGGGGAGACCCAGTACTTC.

The CDR3 is CASSPLVGEQFF. CDR3 sequence (DNA): TGTGCCAGCAGCCCCCTGGTCGGCGAGCAGTTCTTC. This sequence joins TRBV14 and TRBJ2-1; D is uncertain. The CDR3 has 12 residues. Trimming removed 4 bases from V and 10 bases from J, with 11 bases in between. Looked up from germline, CDR1 is SGHDN and CDR2 is FVKESK.

This clonotype was seen only a few times. The chain is built from TRBV24-1 and TRBJ2-3; the D is unclear. CDR1 and CDR2 (germline): KGHDR, SFDVKD. The CDR3 contains 14 residues. Trimming took off 10 bases at V and 1 base at J, with 14 bases between the two ends. As DNA, the CDR3 is TGTGCCACAGAGCCAGGATTTGGCACAGATACGCAGTATTTT. It yields the protein CATEPGFGTDTQYF.

This clonotype has at least ten counts. J is TRBJ1-1 and V is TRBV4-1; D not resolved. Germline CDR1 and CDR2: MGHRA and YSYEKL. The CDR3 runs to 13 residues. The ends were cut back, 1 base at V and 5 bases at J, with 8 bases in the middle. CDR3 DNA sequence: TGCGCCAGCAGCCAAGGTGTTCGAACTGAAGCTTTCTTT. Residues: CASSQGVRTEAFF.

In its sample, this clonotype was seen many times. The genes are TRBV7-6 and TRBJ1-6; D not resolved. The germline V and J ends were trimmed by 7 bases and 7 bases, with 11 bases remaining between them. CDR1 and CDR2 from the germline V gene are SGHVS and FNYEAQ. The CDR3 contains 13 residues. This CDR3 is CASTPMGNSPLHF. The CDR3 DNA reads as TGTGCCAGCACCCCGATGGGGAATTCACCCCTCCACTTT.

Ten or more counts support this clonotype. The chain links TRBV7-8 to TRBJ1-1, with D unclear. Trimming took 0 bases from V and 0 from J, leaving 8 bases between them. CDR3 length: 15 amino acids. Germline assignment: CDR1 SGHVS and CDR2 FQNEAQ. The CDR3 protein is CASSLARSMNTEAFF. The CDR3, as DNA: TGTGCCAGCAGCTTAGCTCGTTCCATGAACACTGAAGCTTTCTTT.

Comments on this clonotype: This may arise from a read error, as a much more abundant clone is one base away. In this CDR3 the conserved last residue, phenylalanine or tryptophan, is missing, so a read error is likely. The chain recombines TRBV18 with TRBJ2-2; 8 bases are a match to TRBD1. The germline V gene has CDR1 KGHSH and CDR2 LQKENI. The CDR3 length is 15 residues. V lost 4 bases, J lost 6 bases, and 7 bases stayed unmatched. CDR3 region: CASSHGQGVAGELFS. DNA of the CDR3: TGTGCCAGCTCACACGGACAGGGAGTGGCCGGGGAGCTGTTTTCT.

This clonotype has a count of ten or more. The chain's CDR3 is CSANNAGTETYEQYF. The CDR3 bases are TGCAGTGCCAATAACGCGGGGACAGAGACCTACGAGCAGTACTTC. The genes are TRBV20-1 and TRBJ2-7; perhaps TRBD1 as D (7 bases). The CDR3 covers 15 residues. V was pared by 6 bases and J by 2 bases, with 20 bases between. Germline V gene lookup returns CDR1 DFQATT and CDR2 SNEGSKA (reference sequence).

A note on this clonotype: An end of the junction does not agree with germline; a read error may underlie this. The chain joins TRBV7-9 to TRBJ2-3; 9 nucleotides align to TRBD1. The CDR3 is made up of 18 amino acids. Germline CDR1 is SEHNR and CDR2 is FQNEAQ (reference sequence). CDR3 sequence (DNA): TGTGCCAGCAGCTTATCTGTCGGACAGGGGATTGGTACAGACACGCAGTATTTT. It specifies CASSLSVGQGIGTDTQYF.

The chain has TRBV12-3 or TRBV12-4 and TRBJ2-3; D is ambiguous. This CDR3 spans 15 amino acids. The V end was cut by 2 bases, the J end by 6 bases, with 15 bases between. The CDR3 sequence is CASSLQAPPTDTQYF. The CDR3 region has the DNA TGTGCCAGCAGTTTACAGGCCCCTCCAACCGATACGCAGTATTTT.

This clonotype was seen ten or more times. The chain uses TRBV5-5 and TRBJ2-7; 7 nucleotides match TRBD1. In germline, CDR1 is SGHKS, CDR2 YYEKEE (reference sequence). V gave up 3 bases and J gave up 9 bases; unmatched junction bases: 6. The CDR3 has 12 residues. CDR3 loop: CASSSRQGTQYF. In DNA, the CDR3 is TGTGCCAGCAGCTCCCGACAGGGCACGCAGTACTTC.

This clonotype appeared once. A much larger clonotype is one base distant, so this may be a read error. V is TRBV20-1 and J is TRBJ1-5; tentative D call: TRBD1 (5 bases). The CDR3 is 18 amino acids. Germline V gives CDR1 DFQATT, CDR2 SNEGSKA (reference sequence). This chain's CDR3 is CSSSGGRQINRGGQPQHF. Here the CDR3 DNA reads TGCAGTTCTAGTGGGGGACGGCAGATCAATCGTGGTGGGCAGCCCCAGCATTTT.

This clonotype was seen ten or more times. The genes are TRBV2 and TRBJ2-3; the D call may be TRBD1 or TRBD2 (5 bases each). V was clipped by 2 bases and J by 2 bases, with 14 bases between them. CDR3 size: 16 residues. Germline values: CDR1 SNHLY, CDR2 FYNNEI. The CDR3 sequence is CASSEYPRDPTDTQYF. CDR3 sequence (DNA): TGTGCCAGCAGTGAATATCCCCGGGACCCCACAGATACGCAGTATTTT.

This clonotype was seen many times. The chain carries TRBV28 and TRBJ1-1; D is possibly TRBD1 (6 bases). The CDR3 has 16 amino acids. With 1 base removed from V and 3 bases from J, the gap between germline ends came to 15 bases. Germline CDR1 reads MDHEN; CDR2 reads SYDVKM. The CDR3 DNA follows: TGTGCCAGCAGTTTATCCCTGGGCAGGGGTTACACTGAAGCTTTCTTT. Encoded protein: CASSLSLGRGYTEAFF.

J is TRBJ2-1 and V is TRBV6-2 or TRBV6-3, with a possible D match to TRBD2 (6 bases). Looked up from germline, CDR1 is MNHEY and CDR2 is SVGEGT. The V and J ends lost 8 bases and 4 bases respectively, with 21 bases between them. CDR3 length equals 16 residues. The CDR3 here is CASDHSRDGPYNEQFF. CDR3 nucleotide sequence: TGTGCCAGCGATCATTCGCGGGACGGACCGTACAATGAGCAGTTCTTC.

The sample holds many counts of this clonotype. This chain uses TRBV7-2 with TRBJ2-1; TRBD2 aligns across 8 bases. CDR1 and CDR2 (germline): SGHTA, FQGNSA. CDR3 length: 13 residues. Losses at the gene ends were 0 bases for V and 11 bases for J; bases not matched to a gene: 3. The CDR3 DNA reads TGTGCCAGCAGCTTAGCTAGCGGGACGCAGCAGTTCTTC. Protein: CASSLASGTQQFF.

This clonotype was picked up many times. V gene TRBV2 combines with J gene TRBJ2-1; D is unclear. CDR1 is SNHLY and CDR2 is FYNNEI in the germline V gene. CDR3 length: 13 residues. With 6 bases removed from V and 4 bases from J, the gap between germline ends came to 10 bases. CDR3 sequence: CASSARIYNEQFF. The CDR3 nucleotides are TGTGCCAGCAGCGCCAGGATTTACAATGAGCAGTTCTTC.

In this sample, this clonotype turned up a few times. CDR3 nucleotide sequence: TGCAGTTACAGGGGGCCTTACGAGCAGTACTTC. Its protein is CSYRGPYEQYF. The V gene is TRBV20-1, the J gene TRBJ2-7, with TRBD1 matching 9 bases. Per the germline V gene, CDR1 is DFQATT and CDR2 is SNEGSKA (reference sequence). With 8 bases clipped from V and 4 bases from J, the junction kept 3 bases outside the gene matches. This CDR3 is built from 11 residues.

This clonotype was counted many times. The chain joins TRBV2 to TRBJ1-2; 8 bases agree with TRBD1. Germline V gene data show CDR1 as SNHLY and CDR2 as FYNNEI. The CDR3 length is 13 residues. Losses at the gene ends were 5 bases for V and 8 bases for J; bases not matched to a gene: 7. This CDR3 is CASSPGQARGYTF. In DNA form, the CDR3 reads TGTGCCAGCAGTCCGGGACAGGCTCGGGGCTACACCTTC.